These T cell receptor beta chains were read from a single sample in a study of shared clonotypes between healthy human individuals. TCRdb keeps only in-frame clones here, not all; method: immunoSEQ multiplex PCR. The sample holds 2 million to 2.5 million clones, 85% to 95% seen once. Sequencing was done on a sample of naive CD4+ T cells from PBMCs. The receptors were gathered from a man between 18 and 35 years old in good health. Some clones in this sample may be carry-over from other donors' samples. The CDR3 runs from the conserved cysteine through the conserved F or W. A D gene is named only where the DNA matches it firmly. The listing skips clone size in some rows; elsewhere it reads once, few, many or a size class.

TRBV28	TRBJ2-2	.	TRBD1	TGTGCCAGCAGCCGTGGACAGGGATGGGCCGGGGAGCTGTTTTTT	CASSRGQGWAGELFF
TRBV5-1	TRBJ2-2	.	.	TGCGCCAGCAGCGGGCAACTGGAGCTGTTTTTT	CASSGQLELFF
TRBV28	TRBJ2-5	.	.	TGTGCCAGCTCGGAGTACCAGACCCAGTACTTC	CASSEYQTQYF
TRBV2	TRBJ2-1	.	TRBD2	TGTCCCTGGACTAGTAGGGATGAGCAGTTCTTC	CPWTSRDEQFF
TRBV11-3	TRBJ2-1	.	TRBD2	TGTGCCAGCAGCTTACGGGCCGACGCAATGGGGAGGGGCAATGAGCAGTTCTTC	CASSLRADAMGRGNEQFF
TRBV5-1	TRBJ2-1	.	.	TGCGCCAGCAGCTTGGTTTGGCGGGGTTACAATGAGCAGTTCTTC	CASSLVWRGYNEQFF
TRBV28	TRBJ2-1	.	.	TGTGCCAGCGCCCGAGACATAGGCTACAATGAGCAGTTCTTC	CASARDIGYNEQFF
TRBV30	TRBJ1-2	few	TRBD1	TGTGCCTGGGGGACAGGGAACTATGGCTACACCTTC	CAWGTGNYGYTF
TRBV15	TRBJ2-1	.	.	TGTGCCACCAGCAGAGGGACTGGCGGAGGGGAGCAGTTCTTC	CATSRGTGGGEQFF
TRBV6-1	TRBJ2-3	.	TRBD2	TGTGCCAGCACCCAGCGGGAGCGGGCAGATACGCAGTATTTT	CASTQRERADTQYF
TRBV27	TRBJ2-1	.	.	TGTGCCAGCAGTTTATTGGGCACTAGAAATGAGCAGTTCTTC	CASSLLGTRNEQFF
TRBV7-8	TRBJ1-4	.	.	TGTGCCAGCAGCTTAGGGCGTCTTCTGAATGAAAAACTGTTTTTT	CASSLGRLLNEKLFF
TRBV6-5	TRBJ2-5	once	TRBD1	TGTGCCAGCAGTTACGTGGGACAGGGGGACGAGACCCAGTACTTC	CASSYVGQGDETQYF
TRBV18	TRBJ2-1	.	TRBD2	TGTGCCAGCTCACCACCGGGAGCGGGGGCGATAGGGGCCTACAATGAGCAGTTCTTC	CASSPPGAGAIGAYNEQFF
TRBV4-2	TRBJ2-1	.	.	TGTGCCAGCAGCCAAGATTTCCCCTCTCTCTCTTTCGGCGGGGGCAAAGACAATGAGCAGTTCTTC	CASSQDFPSLSFGGGKDNEQFF
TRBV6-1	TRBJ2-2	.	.	TGTGCCAGCAGTTCTGGGGCGCTTGGGGCCGGGGAGCTGTTTTTT	CASSSGALGAGELFF
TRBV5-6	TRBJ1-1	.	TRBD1	TGTGCCAGCAGCTTGGCGGGACAGGGGGCTTCTGAAGCTTTCTTT	CASSLAGQGASEAFF
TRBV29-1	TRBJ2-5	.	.	TGCAGCGTGACGTCTGGCTTGGAGACCCAGTACTTC	CSVTSGLETQYF
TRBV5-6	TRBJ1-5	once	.	TGTGCCAGCAGCGCCTCCGGGCCAAATAGCAATCAGCCCCAGCATTTT	CASSASGPNSNQPQHF
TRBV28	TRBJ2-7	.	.	TGTGCCAGCTGTCGGGCGGGCCAGGGAAAGGTGCAGTACTTC	CASCRAGQGKVQYF
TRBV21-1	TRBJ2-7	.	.	TGTGCCAGCAGCAAAAGCGGGAGGCGGGGTCACCCCTCCTACGAGCAGTACTTC	CASSKSGRRGHPSYEQYF
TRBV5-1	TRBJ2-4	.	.	TGCGCCAGCAGCGTGGACTTAGCCAAAAACATTCAGTACTTC	CASSVDLAKNIQYF
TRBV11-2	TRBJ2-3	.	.	TGTGCCAGCAGCCTGAGTGGGTCTAGCACAGATACGCAGTATTTT	CASSLSGSSTDTQYF
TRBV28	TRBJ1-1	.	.	TGTGCCAGCAGTTCGACCGGGACGGGAAACACTGAAGCTTTCTTT	CASSSTGTGNTEAFF
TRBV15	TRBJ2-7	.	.	TGTGCCACCAGCAGAGTCCAGGGCCCCTACGAGCAGTACTTC	CATSRVQGPYEQYF
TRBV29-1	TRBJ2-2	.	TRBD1	TGCAGCGTTGACAAGGGGGCTGGCACCGGGGAGCTGTTTTTT	CSVDKGAGTGELFF
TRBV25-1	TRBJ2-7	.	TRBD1	TGTGCCAGCAGTGACCTCGGGACAGGGTCCGGCGAGCAGTACTTC	CASSDLGTGSGEQYF
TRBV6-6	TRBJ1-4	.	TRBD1	TGTGCCAGCAGTTACTCGAGAACAGGGGGGCTGTTTTTT	CASSYSRTGGLFF
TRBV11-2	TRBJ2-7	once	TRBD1	TGTGCCAGCAGCTTCAGCTCGGGACAGGCCTACGAGCAGTACTTC	CASSFSSGQAYEQYF
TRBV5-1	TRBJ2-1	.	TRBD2	TGCGCCAGCAGCCTGTCGACTAGCGAGAAAATTCAGGAGCAGTTCTTC	CASSLSTSEKIQEQFF
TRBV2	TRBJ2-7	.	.	TGTGCCAGCAGTCGGCAGGGCGTCGACGAGCAGTACTTC	CASSRQGVDEQYF
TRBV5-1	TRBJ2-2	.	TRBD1	TGCGCCAGCAGCTCACGGGGGACAGGGGGTACCACCGGGGAGCTGTTTTTT	CASSSRGTGGTTGELFF
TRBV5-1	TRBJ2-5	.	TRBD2	TGCGCCAGCAGCTTGGCCGGGGGGGAAGAGACCCAGTACTTC	CASSLAGGEETQYF
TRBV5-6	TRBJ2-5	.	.	TGTGCCAGCAGCTTGTATGGCCGGCTCCAAGAGACCCAGTACTTC	CASSLYGRLQETQYF
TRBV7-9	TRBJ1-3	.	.	TGTGCCAGCAGCCCACGCGGTGCAGGAGGAAACACCATATATTTT	CASSPRGAGGNTIYF
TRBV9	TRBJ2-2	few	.	TGTGCCAGCAGCGTCACTAGCCAGTCGAACACCGGGGAGCTGTTTTTT	CASSVTSQSNTGELFF
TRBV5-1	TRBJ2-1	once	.	TGCGCCAGCAGCTTGGACTCGGCGGGTGAGCAGTTCTTC	CASSLDSAGEQFF
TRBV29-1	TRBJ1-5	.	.	TGCAGCGTTGAAGGAGGCCCCCAGCATTTT	CSVEGGPQHF
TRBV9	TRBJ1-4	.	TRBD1	TGTGCCAGCAGCGAGAACAGGGGGCGAACTAATGAAAAACTGTTTTTT	CASSENRGRTNEKLFF
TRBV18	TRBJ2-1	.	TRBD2	TGTGCCAGCTCAGCGGGGGTAGCGGCATACAATGAGCAGTTCTTC	CASSAGVAAYNEQFF
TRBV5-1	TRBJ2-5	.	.	TGCGCCAGCAAAATAGGGTCAGGGCTGGAGACCCAGTACTTC	CASKIGSGLETQYF
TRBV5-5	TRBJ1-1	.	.	TGTGCCAGCAGCTTGGAGTCGAACACTGAAGCTTTCTTT	CASSLESNTEAFF
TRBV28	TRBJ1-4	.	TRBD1	TGTGCCAGCAGTTTGACAGGGGGCGGGAGAAAACTGTTTTTT	CASSLTGGGRKLFF
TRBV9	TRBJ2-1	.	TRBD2	TGTGCCAGCAGCGTAACGGCGGGAGGGTACAATGAGCAGTTCTTC	CASSVTAGGYNEQFF